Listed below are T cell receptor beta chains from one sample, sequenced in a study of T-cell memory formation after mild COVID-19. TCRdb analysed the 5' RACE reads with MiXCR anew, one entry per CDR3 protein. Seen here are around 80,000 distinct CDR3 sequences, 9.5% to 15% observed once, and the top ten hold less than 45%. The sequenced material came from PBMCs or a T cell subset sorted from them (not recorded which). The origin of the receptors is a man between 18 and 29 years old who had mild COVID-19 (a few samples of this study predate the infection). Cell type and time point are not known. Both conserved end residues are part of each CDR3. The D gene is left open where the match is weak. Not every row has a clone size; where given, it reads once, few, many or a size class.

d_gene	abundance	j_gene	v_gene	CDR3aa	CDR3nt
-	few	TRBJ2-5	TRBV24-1	CATSDPYGQKQETQYF	TGTGCCACCAGTGACCCATATGGACAGAAACAAGAGACCCAGTACTTC
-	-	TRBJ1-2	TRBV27	CASSLAGEGYGYTF	TGTGCCAGCAGTTTGGCAGGGGAGGGCTATGGCTACACCTTC
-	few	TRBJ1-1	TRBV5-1	CASSTRQRPNTEAFF	TGCGCCAGCAGCACCCGACAGAGACCGAACACTGAAGCTTTCTTT
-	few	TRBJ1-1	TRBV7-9	CASSHSNRLVDTEAFF	TGTGCCAGCAGCCACTCGAACAGGTTGGTGGACACTGAAGCTTTCTTT
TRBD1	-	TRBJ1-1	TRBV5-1	CASSQQQGSLNTEAFF	TGCGCCAGCAGCCAGCAACAGGGGTCATTGAACACTGAAGCTTTCTTT
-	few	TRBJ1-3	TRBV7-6	CASSLGAGSGNTIYF	TGTGCCAGCAGCTTAGGAGCAGGATCTGGAAACACCATATATTTT
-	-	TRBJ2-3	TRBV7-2	CASSSGPKVNF	TGTGCCAGCAGCTCGGGCCCCAAGGTGAATTTT
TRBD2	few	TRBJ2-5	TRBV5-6	CASSLYQRGQETQYF	TGTGCCAGCAGCTTGTACCAGCGGGGGCAAGAGACCCAGTACTTC
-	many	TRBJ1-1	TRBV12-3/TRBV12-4	CASSWGGTEAFF	TGTGCCAGCAGTTGGGGGGGGACTGAAGCTTTCTTT
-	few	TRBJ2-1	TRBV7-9	CASSRTGEQFF	TGTGCCAGCAGTCGGACGGGTGAGCAGTTCTTC
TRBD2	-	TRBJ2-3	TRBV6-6	CASCDGGAPDTQYF	TGTGCCAGCTGTGACGGGGGGGCTCCAGATACGCAGTATTTT
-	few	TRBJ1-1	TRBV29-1	CSVGSSYGTEAFF	TGCAGCGTGGGCTCCTCCTATGGGACTGAAGCTTTCTTT
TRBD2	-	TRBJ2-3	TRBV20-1	CSARDLRRGEADTQYF	TGCAGTGCTAGAGATCTCAGGCGGGGGGAGGCAGATACGCAGTATTTT
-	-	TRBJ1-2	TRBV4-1	CASSRNQGYTF	TGCGCCAGCAGCCGAAATCAGGGCTACACCTTC
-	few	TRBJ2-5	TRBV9	CASSVRGWETQYF	TGTGCCAGCAGCGTAAGAGGGTGGGAGACCCAGTACTTC
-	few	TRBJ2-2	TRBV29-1	CSVNENTGELFF	TGCAGCGTTAACGAGAACACCGGGGAGCTGTTTTTT
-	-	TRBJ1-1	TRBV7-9	CASSTSLGVTEAFF	TGTGCCAGCAGCACTAGTTTGGGAGTAACTGAAGCTTTCTTT
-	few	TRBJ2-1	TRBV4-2	CASSHGNNEQFF	TGTGCCAGCAGCCACGGGAACAATGAGCAGTTCTTC
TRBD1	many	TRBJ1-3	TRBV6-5	CASSQGTGDYSGNTIYF	TGTGCCAGCAGTCAGGGGACAGGAGACTACTCTGGAAACACCATATATTTT
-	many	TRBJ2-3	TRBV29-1	CSVDQLGEVADTQYF	TGCAGCGTTGACCAGCTTGGGGAAGTCGCAGATACGCAGTATTTT
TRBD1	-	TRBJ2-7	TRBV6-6	CASSYRKGQGPSYEQYF	TGTGCCAGCAGTTACCGAAAGGGACAGGGACCAAGCTACGAGCAGTACTTC
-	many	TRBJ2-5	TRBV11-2	CASSLGVGDQETQYF	TGTGCCAGCAGCTTAGGGGTCGGGGACCAAGAGACCCAGTACTTC
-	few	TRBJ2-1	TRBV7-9	CASNPVGNEQFF	TGTGCCAGCAACCCGGTCGGGAATGAGCAGTTCTTC
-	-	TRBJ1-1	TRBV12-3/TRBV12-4	CASSLIGGTNTEAFF	TGTGCCAGCAGTTTAATTGGGGGCACGAACACTGAAGCTTTCTTT
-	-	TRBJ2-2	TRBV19	CASSILGLGGELFF	TGTGCCAGTAGTATATTGGGATTAGGCGGGGAGCTGTTTTTT
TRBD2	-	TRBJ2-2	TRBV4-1	CASRLAGYTGELFF	TGCGCCAGTCGGCTAGCGGGTTACACCGGGGAGCTGTTTTTT
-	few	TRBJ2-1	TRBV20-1	CSASGRSSEQFF	TGCAGTGCTAGCGGGCGGTCGAGTGAGCAGTTCTTC
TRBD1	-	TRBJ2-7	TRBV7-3	CASSPFGTEKQYEQYF	TGTGCCAGCAGCCCCTTCGGGACAGAGAAACAATACGAGCAGTACTTC
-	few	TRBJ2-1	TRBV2	CASSPWGRGNEQFF	TGTGCCAGCAGTCCTTGGGGCAGGGGAAATGAGCAGTTCTTC
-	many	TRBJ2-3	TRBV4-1	CASSHYRSTDTQYF	TGCGCCAGCAGCCACTACAGAAGCACAGATACGCAGTATTTT
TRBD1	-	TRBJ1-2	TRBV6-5	CASSPGQGSGGYTF	TGTGCCAGCAGTCCCGGACAGGGATCAGGAGGCTACACCTTC
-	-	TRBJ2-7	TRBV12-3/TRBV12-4	CASSFGSGGEQYF	TGTGCCAGCAGTTTCGGGTCTGGTGGCGAGCAGTACTTC
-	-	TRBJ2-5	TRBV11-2	CASSLGLGHLQETQYF	TGTGCCAGCAGCTTAGGGTTGGGACACCTCCAAGAGACCCAGTACTTC
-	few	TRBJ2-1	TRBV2	CASHGQDYYEQFF	TGTGCCAGCCACGGACAGGACTACTATGAGCAGTTCTTC
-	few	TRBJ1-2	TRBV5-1	CASSLEGQIYGYTF	TGCGCCAGCAGCTTGGAAGGACAGATCTATGGCTACACCTTC
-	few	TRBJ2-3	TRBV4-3	CASSQDRGTDTQYF	TGCGCCAGCAGCCAAGATCGGGGCACAGATACGCAGTATTTT
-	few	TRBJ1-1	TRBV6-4	CASSDSVGTGQAFF	TGTGCCAGCAGTGATTCTGTAGGGACGGGACAAGCTTTCTTT
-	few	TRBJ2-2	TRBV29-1	CSVDAPDSEGSGELFF	TGCAGCGTCGACGCACCTGACAGTGAAGGTTCCGGGGAGCTGTTTTTT
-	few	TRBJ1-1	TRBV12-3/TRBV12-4	CASSLSGYYEAFF	TGTGCCAGCAGTTTGAGCGGGTATTATGAAGCTTTCTTT
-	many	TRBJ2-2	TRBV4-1	CASSQFGGELFF	TGCGCCAGCAGCCAATTCGGCGGGGAGCTGTTTTTT